The 15 T cell receptor beta chains below come from one sample, sequenced in a study of CD8 T cells in Susac syndrome (dated by TCRdb to 2018 to 2020). The method was the immunoSEQ multiplex PCR assay. RNA was extracted with the RNeasy kit and 0.5 to 1 ug was reverse transcribed using random hexamers. TCRdb reprocessed the public reads (quality trimming at Q25 with fastp, clone calling with MiXCR) and kept in-frame beta chains. Rows with one shared CDR3 protein collapse into an entry with the most common genes and DNA. The sample contains approximately 150,000 distinct CDR3 sequences, around 93% of them found a single time. The top ten hold 0.13% of the sample. The sample consisted of CD4+ T cells from PBMCs. All receptors come from a human donor in good health.

The chain has TRBV12-5 and TRBJ2-5; 9 bases are a match to TRBD2. Looked up from germline, CDR1 is LGHNT and CDR2 is FRNRAP. The CDR3 is made up of 15 amino acids. With V trimmed by 4 bases and J by 7 bases, 10 bases remained unmatched. CDR3 protein: CASGSAGRGGPTQYF. The CDR3 coding sequence is TGTGCTAGTGGTTCCGCGGGGCGGGGGGGACCGACCCAGTACTTC.

This clonotype came up once. V gene TRBV10-1 combines with J gene TRBJ1-1; D is uncertain. V was trimmed by 3 bases and J by 3 bases, leaving 14 bases between them. The CDR3 extends over 15 amino acids. Germline lookup yields CDR1 WNHNN and CDR2 SYGVQD (reference sequence). CDR3 loop: CASSEMASTDTEAFF. The CDR3 nucleotides read TGCGCCAGCAGTGAAATGGCCTCTACGGACACTGAAGCTTTCTTT.

This clonotype was found a few times. This chain connects TRBV7-8 to TRBJ2-3, with D possibly TRBD1 on 5 matching bases. Germline values: CDR1 SGHVS, CDR2 FQNEAQ. Deletions cut 4 bases from V and 9 bases from J, with 17 bases between. This CDR3 region has 14 residues. The chain's CDR3 is CASSSLGVLWTQYF. CDR3 in DNA: TGTGCCAGCAGCTCCCTAGGGGTTTTATGGACGCAGTATTTT.

The DNA for the CDR3 is TGCAGTGCCGGTCGACAGGACAGTCCCTACGAGCAGTACTTC. This encodes CSAGRQDSPYEQYF. The V gene is TRBV20-1, the J gene TRBJ2-7; a possible D gene is TRBD1 (6 bases). CDR1 is DFQATT and CDR2 is SNEGSKA in the germline V gene (reference sequence). This CDR3 contains 14 residues. Trimming pared 6 bases from V and 2 bases from J, leaving 17 bases between.

This sequence joins TRBV12-3 or TRBV12-4 and TRBJ2-3; D may be TRBD1 or TRBD2 (5 bases each). V was shortened by 2 bases and J by 6 bases, with 12 bases between the two germline ends. The CDR3 has 14 amino acids. The CDR3 here is CASSLWGFGDTQYF. CDR3 nucleotide sequence: TGTGCCAGCAGTTTATGGGGGTTTGGGGATACGCAGTATTTT.

V gene TRBV3-1 combines with J gene TRBJ1-2; 10 bases line up with TRBD1. V lost 3 bases to trimming and J lost 6 bases; unmatched junction nucleotides: 7. The CDR3 is made up of 15 amino acids. CDR1 LGHDT and CDR2 YNNKEL come from the germline V gene (reference sequence). The CDR3 loop is CASSHAPGTGDGYTF. CDR3 nucleotides: TGTGCCAGCAGCCATGCCCCCGGGACAGGGGATGGCTACACCTTC.

V and J are TRBV2 and TRBJ2-4, with a tentative D call TRBD1 (6 bases). The ends were cut back, 4 bases at V and 3 bases at J, with 7 bases in the middle. The CDR3 totals 13 residues. CDR1 and CDR2 from the germline V gene are SNHLY and FYNNEI. The CDR3 DNA follows: TGTGCCAGCAGTGGACAGGACAAAAACATTCAGTACTTC. Protein: CASSGQDKNIQYF.

The rearrangement joins TRBV25-1 to TRBJ2-5; tentative D call: TRBD1 (6 bases). Trimming removed 7 bases at V and 5 bases at J, with 17 bases between. The CDR3 consists of 14 residues. Germline lookup yields CDR1 MGHDK and CDR2 SYGVNS. CDR3 sequence: CASTDRRGWETQYF. Here the CDR3 DNA reads TGTGCCAGCACGGACAGAAGGGGATGGGAGACCCAGTACTTC.

The J gene is TRBJ2-2, the V gene TRBV9, with D perhaps matching TRBD1 or TRBD2 (5 bases each). Looked up from germline, CDR1 is SGDLS and CDR2 is YYNGEE. The CDR3 runs to 16 residues. Trimming removed 1 base at V and 5 bases at J, with 15 bases between. The CDR3 sequence is CASSVRGDVETGELFF. As DNA, the CDR3 is TGTGCCAGCAGCGTAAGAGGGGATGTGGAGACCGGGGAGCTGTTTTTT.

J is TRBJ2-1 and V is TRBV20-1, with a tentative D call TRBD2 (5 bases). Germline V gene data show CDR1 as DFQATT and CDR2 as SNEGSKA (reference sequence). V was cut by 4 bases and J by 4 bases, with 20 bases left in between. This CDR3 is 16 amino acids long. The CDR3 nucleotides read TGCAGTGCTACATCGATCCTTGGGAGTGGGTACAATGAGCAGTTCTTC. It yields the protein CSATSILGSGYNEQFF.

The chain recombines TRBV2 with TRBJ2-1; 9 bases are shared with TRBD2. In germline, CDR1 is SNHLY, CDR2 FYNNEI. The V gene end was trimmed by 8 bases and the J gene end by 6 bases; junction bases not matched to a gene: 11. The CDR3 totals 15 residues. CDR3 amino acids: CASSRERGALNEQFF. Here the CDR3 DNA reads TGTGCCAGCTCTAGGGAGCGGGGGGCACTCAATGAGCAGTTCTTC. Looking up the rest from reference TRBV2 and TRBJ2-1 gives the full variable domain: EPEVTQTPSHQVTQMGQEVILRCVPISNHLYFYWYRQILGQKVEFLVSFYNNEISEKSEIFDDQFSVERPDGSNFTLKIRSTKLEDSAMYFCASSRERGALNEQFFGPGTRLTVL.

The rearrangement links TRBV5-1 to TRBJ2-7, with TRBD1 identical over 7 bases. Germline CDR1 and CDR2: SGHRS and YFSETQ. After removal of 3 bases from V and 0 bases from J, the junction contained 15 bases not matched to a gene. CDR3 length: 18 amino acids. The chain's CDR3 is CASSYNTRQGRLSYEQYF. In nucleotides, the CDR3 is TGCGCCAGCAGCTACAACACCAGACAGGGAAGGCTCTCCTACGAGCAGTACTTC.

V gene TRBV3-1 combines with J gene TRBJ2-7; D might be TRBD1 (5 bases). The CDR3 consists of 13 residues. Germline-derived CDR1 and CDR2 are LGHDT and YNNKEL (reference sequence). The germline V and J ends were trimmed by 4 bases and 6 bases, with 13 bases remaining between them. CDR3 residues: CASSRGFPREQYF. The CDR3 DNA sequence: TGTGCCAGCAGCCGGGGCTTTCCCCGCGAGCAGTACTTC.

This CDR3 is CSASKGRNQPQHF. DNA of the CDR3: TGCAGCGCAAGTAAGGGGCGGAATCAGCCCCAGCATTTT. J is TRBJ1-5 and V is TRBV29-1, with D maybe TRBD1 (5 bases). Germline V gene data show CDR1 as SQVTM and CDR2 as ANQGSEA. This CDR3 comprises 13 residues. Trimming stripped 7 bases from V and 4 bases from J, with 14 bases between.

The chain combines TRBV3-1 with TRBJ2-7; D might be TRBD2 (6 bases). Trimming cost V 4 bases and J 6 bases, with 16 bases left between them. There are 14 residues in the CDR3. Germline values: CDR1 LGHDT, CDR2 YNNKEL (reference sequence). The CDR3 DNA follows: TGTGCCAGCAGCCCCGGGACTCTCCTTTTCGAGCAGTACTTC. Its protein is CASSPGTLLFEQYF.